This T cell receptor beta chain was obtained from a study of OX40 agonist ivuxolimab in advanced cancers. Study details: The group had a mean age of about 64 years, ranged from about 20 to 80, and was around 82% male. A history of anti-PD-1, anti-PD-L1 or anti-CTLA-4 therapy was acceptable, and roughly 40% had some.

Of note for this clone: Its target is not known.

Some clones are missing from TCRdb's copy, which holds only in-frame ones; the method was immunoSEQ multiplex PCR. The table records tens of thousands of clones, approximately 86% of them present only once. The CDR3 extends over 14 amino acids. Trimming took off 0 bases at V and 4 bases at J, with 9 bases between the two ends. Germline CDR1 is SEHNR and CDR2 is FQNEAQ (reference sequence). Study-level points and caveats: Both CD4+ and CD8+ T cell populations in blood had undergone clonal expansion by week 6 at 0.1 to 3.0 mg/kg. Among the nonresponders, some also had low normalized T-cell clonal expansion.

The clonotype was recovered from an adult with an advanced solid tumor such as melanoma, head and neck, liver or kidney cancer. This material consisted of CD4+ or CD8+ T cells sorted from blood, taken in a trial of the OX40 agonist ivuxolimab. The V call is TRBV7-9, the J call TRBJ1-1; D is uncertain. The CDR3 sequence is CASSLAAASTEAFF. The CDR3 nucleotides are TGTGCCAGCAGCTTAGCGGCGGCGAGCACTGAAGCTTTCTTT.